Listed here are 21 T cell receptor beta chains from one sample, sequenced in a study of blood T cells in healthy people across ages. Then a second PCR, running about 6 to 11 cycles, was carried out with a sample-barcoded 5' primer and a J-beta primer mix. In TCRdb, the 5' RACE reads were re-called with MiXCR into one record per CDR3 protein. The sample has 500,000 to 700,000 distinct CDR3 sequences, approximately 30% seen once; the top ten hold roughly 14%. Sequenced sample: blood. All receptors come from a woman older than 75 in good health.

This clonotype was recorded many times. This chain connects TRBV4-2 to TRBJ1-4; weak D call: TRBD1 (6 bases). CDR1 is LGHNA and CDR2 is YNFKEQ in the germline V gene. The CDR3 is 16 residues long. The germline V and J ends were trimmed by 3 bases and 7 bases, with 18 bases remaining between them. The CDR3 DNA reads TGTGCCAGCAGCCAGACGAGGGGGTTATCAGGTGAAAAACTGTTTTTT. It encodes CASSQTRGLSGEKLFF.

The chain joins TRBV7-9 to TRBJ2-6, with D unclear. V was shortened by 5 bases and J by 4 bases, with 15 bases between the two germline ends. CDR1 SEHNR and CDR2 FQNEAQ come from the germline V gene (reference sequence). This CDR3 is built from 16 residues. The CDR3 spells CASSRWIPGGANVLTF. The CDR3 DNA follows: TGTGCCAGCAGCCGGTGGATTCCTGGAGGGGCCAACGTCCTGACTTTC.

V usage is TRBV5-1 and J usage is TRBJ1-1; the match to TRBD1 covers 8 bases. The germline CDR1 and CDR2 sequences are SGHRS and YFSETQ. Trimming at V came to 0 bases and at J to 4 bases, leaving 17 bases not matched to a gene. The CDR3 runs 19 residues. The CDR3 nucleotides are TGCGCCAGCAGCTTGGTAGGGCGGACAGGGCCCACTCGGGGCACTGAAGCTTTCTTT. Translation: CASSLVGRTGPTRGTEAFF.

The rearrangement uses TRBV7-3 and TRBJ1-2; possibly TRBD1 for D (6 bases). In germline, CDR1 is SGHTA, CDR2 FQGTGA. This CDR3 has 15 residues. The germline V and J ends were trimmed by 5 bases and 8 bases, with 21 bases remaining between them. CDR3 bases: TGTGCCAGCAGCCCCTCACAGGGAACTTCCTACGGCTACACCTTC. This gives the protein CASSPSQGTSYGYTF.

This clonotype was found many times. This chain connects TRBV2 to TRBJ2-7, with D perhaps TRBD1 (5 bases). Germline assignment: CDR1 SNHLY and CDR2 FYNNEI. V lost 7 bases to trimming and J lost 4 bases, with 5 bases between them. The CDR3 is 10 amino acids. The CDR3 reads CASKGYEQYF. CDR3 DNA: TGTGCCAGCAAGGGGTACGAGCAGTACTTC.

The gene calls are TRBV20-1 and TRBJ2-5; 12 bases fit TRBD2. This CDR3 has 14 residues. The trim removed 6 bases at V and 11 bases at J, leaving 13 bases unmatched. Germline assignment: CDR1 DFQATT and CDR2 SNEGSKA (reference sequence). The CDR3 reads CSARRLAGVGEQYF. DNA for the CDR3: TGCAGTGCACGCAGACTAGCGGGAGTCGGTGAGCAGTACTTC.

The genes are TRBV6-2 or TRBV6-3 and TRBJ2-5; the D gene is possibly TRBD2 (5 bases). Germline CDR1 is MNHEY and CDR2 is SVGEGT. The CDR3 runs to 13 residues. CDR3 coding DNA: TGTGCAAGCGGCCCCGACCCCCGAGAGACCCAGTACTTC. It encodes CASGPDPRETQYF.

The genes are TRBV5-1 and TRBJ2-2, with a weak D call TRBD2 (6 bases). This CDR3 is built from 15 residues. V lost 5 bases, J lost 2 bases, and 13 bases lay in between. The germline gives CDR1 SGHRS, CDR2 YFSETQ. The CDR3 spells CASSESGSNTGELFF. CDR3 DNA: TGCGCCAGCAGTGAGAGCGGGTCAAACACCGGGGAGCTGTTTTTT.

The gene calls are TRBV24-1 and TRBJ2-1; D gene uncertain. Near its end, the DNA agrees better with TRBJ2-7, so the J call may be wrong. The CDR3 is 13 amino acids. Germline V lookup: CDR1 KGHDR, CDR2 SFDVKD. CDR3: CATSDGVYNEQYF. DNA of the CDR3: TGTGCCACCAGTGATGGGGTCTACAATGAGCAGTACTTC.

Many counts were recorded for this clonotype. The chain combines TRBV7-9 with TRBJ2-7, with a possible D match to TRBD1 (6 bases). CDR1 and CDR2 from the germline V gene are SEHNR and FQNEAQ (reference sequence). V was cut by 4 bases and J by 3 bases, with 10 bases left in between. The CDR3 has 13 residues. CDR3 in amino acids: CASSWTESYEQYF. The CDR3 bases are TGTGCCAGCAGCTGGACAGAGAGCTACGAGCAGTACTTC.

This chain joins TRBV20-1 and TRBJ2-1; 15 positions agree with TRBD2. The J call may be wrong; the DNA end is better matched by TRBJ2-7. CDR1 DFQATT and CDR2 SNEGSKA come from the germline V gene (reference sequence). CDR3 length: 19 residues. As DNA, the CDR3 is TGCAGTGCCCCTCCGGGACTAGCGGGGGGCCTAATCTCCTACAATGAGCAGTACTTC. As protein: CSAPPGLAGGLISYNEQYF.

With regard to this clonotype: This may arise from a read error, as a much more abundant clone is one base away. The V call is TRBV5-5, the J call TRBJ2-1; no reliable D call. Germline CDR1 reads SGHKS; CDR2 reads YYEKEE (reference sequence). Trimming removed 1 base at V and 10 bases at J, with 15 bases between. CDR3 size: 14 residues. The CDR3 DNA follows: TGTGCCAGCAGCTTGTTTACTGGATCCTACGAGCAGTTCTTC. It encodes CASSLFTGSYEQFF.

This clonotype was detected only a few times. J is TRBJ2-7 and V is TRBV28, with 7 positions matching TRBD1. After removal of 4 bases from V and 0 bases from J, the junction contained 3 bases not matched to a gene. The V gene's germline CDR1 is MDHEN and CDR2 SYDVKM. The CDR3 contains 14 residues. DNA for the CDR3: TGTGCCAGCAGTTGGGGACAGACCTCCTACGAGCAGTACTTC. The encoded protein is CASSWGQTSYEQYF.

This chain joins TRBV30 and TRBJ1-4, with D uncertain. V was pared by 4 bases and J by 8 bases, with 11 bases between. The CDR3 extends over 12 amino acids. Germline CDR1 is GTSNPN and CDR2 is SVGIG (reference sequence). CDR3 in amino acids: CAWMKGREKLFF. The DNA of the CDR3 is TGTGCCTGGATGAAAGGTCGCGAAAAACTGTTTTTT.

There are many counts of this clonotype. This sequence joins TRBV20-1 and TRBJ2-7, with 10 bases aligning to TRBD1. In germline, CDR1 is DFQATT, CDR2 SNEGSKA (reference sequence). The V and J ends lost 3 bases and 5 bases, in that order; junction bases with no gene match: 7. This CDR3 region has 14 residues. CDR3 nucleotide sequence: TGCAGTGCTAGGGGGGGACAGGGGTTCAACGAGCAGTACTTC. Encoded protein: CSARGGQGFNEQYF.

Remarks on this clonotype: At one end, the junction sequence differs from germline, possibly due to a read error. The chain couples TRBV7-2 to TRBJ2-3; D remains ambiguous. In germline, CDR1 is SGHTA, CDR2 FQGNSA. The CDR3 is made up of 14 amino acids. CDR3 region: CANSPRLAAGTQYF. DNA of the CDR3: TGTGCCAACAGCCCCCGACTTGCGGCTGGTACGCAGTATTTT.

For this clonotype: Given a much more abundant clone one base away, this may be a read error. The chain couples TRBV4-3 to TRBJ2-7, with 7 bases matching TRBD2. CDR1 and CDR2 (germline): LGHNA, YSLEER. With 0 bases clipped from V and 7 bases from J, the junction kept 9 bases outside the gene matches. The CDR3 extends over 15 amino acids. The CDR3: CASSQESGLYNEQYF. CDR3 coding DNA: TGCGCCAGCAGCCAAGAATCGGGACTATACAATGAGCAGTACTTC.

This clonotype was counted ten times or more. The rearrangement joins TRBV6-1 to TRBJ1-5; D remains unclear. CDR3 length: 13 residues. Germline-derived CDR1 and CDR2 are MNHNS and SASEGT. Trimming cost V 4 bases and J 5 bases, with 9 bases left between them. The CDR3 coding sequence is TGTGCCAGCAGTGGAGTCTGGGATCAGCCCCAGCATTTT. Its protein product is CASSGVWDQPQHF.

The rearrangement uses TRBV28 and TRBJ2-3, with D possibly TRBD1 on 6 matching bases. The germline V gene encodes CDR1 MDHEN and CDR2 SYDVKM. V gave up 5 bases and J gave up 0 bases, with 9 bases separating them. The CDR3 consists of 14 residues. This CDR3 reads CASSGQISTDTQYF. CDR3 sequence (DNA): TGTGCCAGCAGTGGACAGATAAGCACAGATACGCAGTATTTT.

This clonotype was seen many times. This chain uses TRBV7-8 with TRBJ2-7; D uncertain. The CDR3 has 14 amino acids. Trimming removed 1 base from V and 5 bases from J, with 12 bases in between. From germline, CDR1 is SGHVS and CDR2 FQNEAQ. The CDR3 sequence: CASSLVRAADEQYF. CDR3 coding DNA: TGTGCCAGCAGCTTAGTAAGGGCCGCCGACGAGCAGTACTTC.

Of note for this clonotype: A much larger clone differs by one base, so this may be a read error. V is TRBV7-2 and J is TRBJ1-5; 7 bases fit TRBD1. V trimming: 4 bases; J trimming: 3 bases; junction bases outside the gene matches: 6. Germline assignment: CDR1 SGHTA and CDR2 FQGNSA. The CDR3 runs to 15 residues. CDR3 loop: CASSSTGAINQPQHF. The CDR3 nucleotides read TGTGCCAGCAGCTCAACAGGGGCCATCAATCAGCCCCAGCATTTT.